The 30 T cell receptor beta chains below were found in one sample sequenced in a study of shared clonotypes between healthy human individuals. Some clones are missing from TCRdb's copy, which holds only in-frame ones; the method was immunoSEQ multiplex PCR. Of around 600,000 clones in the sample, around 96% were seen once. Cells designated naive CD8 were CD45RO-negative and were positively selected for CCR7, with terminally differentiated effector memory CD45RA+ cells excluded. Input material: naive CD8+ T cells sorted from blood. These TCRs come from a woman aged 30 to 39 in good health.

V gene TRBV13 combines with J gene TRBJ1-2, with TRBD1 matching 12 bases. Germline CDR1 reads PRHDT; CDR2 reads FYEKMQ (reference sequence). V gave up 2 bases and J gave up 0 bases; unmatched junction bases: 4. This CDR3 has 17 amino acids. The CDR3 bases are TGTGCCAGCAGCTTATTTGGGACAGGGGGCTCTAACTATGGCTACACCTTC. It encodes CASSLFGTGGSNYGYTF.

This clone was seen only once. The V gene is TRBV6-6, the J gene TRBJ2-3; TRBD2 is a possible D gene (5 bases). V was pared by 6 bases and J by 0 bases, with 16 bases between. The CDR3 extends over 16 amino acids. CDR1 and CDR2 from the germline V gene are MNHNY and SVGAGI (reference sequence). The CDR3 nucleotides are TGTGCCAGCAGGACCGGGGTGGCAACTAGCACAGATACGCAGTATTTT. Translated, it gives CASRTGVATSTDTQYF.

V and J are TRBV6-1 and TRBJ2-2, with 10 positions matching TRBD2. V shed 4 bases, J shed 2 bases, and the junction held 4 bases outside the gene matches. Germline V gene data show CDR1 as MNHNS and CDR2 as SASEGT. This CDR3 comprises 16 residues. This CDR3 reads CASSAGLAVNTGELFF. CDR3 coding DNA: TGTGCCAGCAGTGCAGGACTAGCGGTAAACACCGGGGAGCTGTTTTTT.

In DNA form, the CDR3 reads TGTGCCAGCAGGCCGGCAGCTACCTACGAGCAGTACTTC. Protein sequence: CASRPAATYEQYF. This sequence joins TRBV7-8 and TRBJ2-7; D is uncertain. CDR1 and CDR2 (germline): SGHVS, FQNEAQ. Trimming shortened V by 6 bases and J by 2 bases, and 11 bases separated the two germline ends. The CDR3 runs to 13 residues.

This clone was seen only once. This sequence joins TRBV28 and TRBJ2-7; either TRBD1 or TRBD2 may fit D (5 bases each). Trimming removed 4 bases from V and 2 bases from J, with 18 bases in between. Germline CDR1 reads MDHEN; CDR2 reads SYDVKM. CDR3 length: 16 residues. CDR3 coding DNA: TGTGCCAGCAGTTCCCGACTCCGGGACGGAACCTACGAGCAGTACTTC. It is translated as CASSSRLRDGTYEQYF.

This clone has a handful of counts. J is TRBJ1-3 and V is TRBV7-9; 9 positions agree with TRBD1. Trimming removed 4 bases from V and 1 base from J; junction bases left unmatched: 2. Germline V gene data show CDR1 as SEHNR and CDR2 as FQNEAQ (reference sequence). CDR3 length: 15 amino acids. The DNA for the CDR3 is TGTGCCAGCAGCTGGACAGGGGCTTCTGGAAACACCATATATTTT. Protein product: CASSWTGASGNTIYF.

This rearrangement joins TRBV7-6 to TRBJ2-1; 8 nucleotides align to TRBD1. The CDR3 is made up of 15 amino acids. The V gene end was trimmed by 2 bases and the J gene end by 5 bases; junction bases not matched to a gene: 5. Germline V gene sequence: CDR1 SGHVS, CDR2 FNYEAQ. The CDR3 region is CASSLYPGQDNEQFF. In nucleotides, the CDR3 is TGTGCCAGCAGCTTATACCCGGGACAGGACAATGAGCAGTTCTTC.

J is TRBJ1-1 and V is TRBV4-2; D is perhaps TRBD1 (5 bases). Trimming pared 1 base from V and 4 bases from J, leaving 10 bases between. CDR1 is LGHNA and CDR2 is YNFKEQ in the germline V gene. This CDR3 has 14 amino acids. This chain's CDR3 is CASSQGQRSTEAFF. For the CDR3, the DNA is TGTGCCAGCAGCCAAGGACAGCGAAGCACTGAAGCTTTCTTT.

The V gene is TRBV5-8, the J gene TRBJ2-1, with D hard to call. The V gene lost 1 base and the J gene lost 0 bases, with 8 bases spanning the gap. Germline loops: CDR1 SGHTS, CDR2 YDEGEE. The CDR3 sequence is 15 residues long. The CDR3 bases are TGTGCCAGCAGCTTGAGGGAAAGCTCCTACAATGAGCAGTTCTTC. Its translation is CASSLRESSYNEQFF.

The V call is TRBV5-1, the J call TRBJ2-7; the D is unclear. The CDR3 extends over 13 amino acids. Germline loops: CDR1 SGHRS, CDR2 YFSETQ. The V end was cut by 0 bases, the J end by 3 bases, with 7 bases between. The CDR3 DNA sequence: TGCGCCAGCAGCTTGGGACTGAACTACGAGCAGTACTTC. It is translated as CASSLGLNYEQYF.

The chain employs TRBV4-1 and TRBJ2-3, with D possibly being TRBD1 (6 bases). Germline-derived CDR1 and CDR2 are MGHRA and YSYEKL. V gave up 3 bases and J gave up 3 bases, with 16 bases separating them. The CDR3 runs to 16 residues. Here the CDR3 DNA reads TGCGCCAGCAGCCAGCCCACAGGGCGAGTAACAGATACGCAGTATTTT. Protein product: CASSQPTGRVTDTQYF.

This sequence joins TRBV7-2 and TRBJ2-5; D not certain. Germline V gene sequence: CDR1 SGHTA, CDR2 FQGNSA. V shed 1 base and J shed 4 bases, with 13 bases lying between them. This CDR3 has 15 residues. The CDR3 nucleotides read TGTGCCAGCAGCTTAGAAGGATCTAGGCTAGAGACCCAGTACTTC. It specifies CASSLEGSRLETQYF.

The chain is built from TRBV28 and TRBJ1-6; 10 nucleotides match TRBD1. Germline assignment: CDR1 MDHEN and CDR2 SYDVKM. CDR3 length: 14 amino acids. The J segment lost 9 bases and the V segment lost 3 bases, leaving 2 bases of the junction unmatched. CDR3 protein: CASSFGTGVSPLHF. The CDR3, as DNA: TGTGCCAGCAGTTTTGGGACAGGGGTTTCACCCCTCCACTTT. Based on the CDR3 plus reference TRBV28 and TRBJ1-6, the full variable domain is DVKVTQSSRYLVKRTGEKVFLECVQDMDHENMFWYRQDPGLGLRLIYFSYDVKMKEKGDIPEGYSVSREKKERFSLILESASTNQTSMYLCASSFGTGVSPLHFGNGTRLTVT.

The chain joins TRBV6-1 to TRBJ1-4; D gene ambiguous. Trimming removed 5 bases from V and 8 bases from J, with 15 bases in between. Per the germline V gene, CDR1 is MNHNS and CDR2 is SASEGT. CDR3 size: 14 residues. The CDR3 DNA reads TGTGCCAGCAGTCACGCCTACCAGGAGGAAAAACTGTTTTTT. This gives the protein CASSHAYQEEKLFF.

The V gene is TRBV4-2, the J gene TRBJ1-5; D gene uncertain. V was pared by 3 bases and J by 4 bases, with 4 bases between. Germline values: CDR1 LGHNA, CDR2 YNFKEQ. This CDR3 is 12 amino acids long. The CDR3 region has the DNA TGTGCCAGCAGCCAGGGAAATCAGCCCCAGCATTTT. It encodes CASSQGNQPQHF.

The chain is built from TRBV10-3 and TRBJ2-7; 7 nucleotides match TRBD1. Germline CDR1 reads ENHRY; CDR2 reads SYGVKD. J gave up 3 bases and V 6 bases, and 11 bases lay outside the gene matches. The CDR3 spans 15 residues. The CDR3, as DNA: TGTGCCATCAGGAGCAACCTTGACAGGGACTACGAGCAGTACTTC. Protein product: CAIRSNLDRDYEQYF.

The chain carries TRBV5-1 and TRBJ2-7; 7 nucleotides line up with TRBD1. Per germline, CDR1 SGHRS and CDR2 YFSETQ. With 4 bases clipped from V and 5 bases from J, the junction kept 9 bases outside the gene matches. The length of the CDR3 is 14 residues. The CDR3 is CASSQTGTEDEQYF. The CDR3 bases are TGCGCCAGCAGCCAGACCGGGACAGAGGACGAGCAGTACTTC.

The chain employs TRBV28 and TRBJ2-7; D call uncertain. This CDR3 comprises 12 residues. V lost 8 bases, J lost 0 bases, and 8 bases lay in between. Germline V gene lookup returns CDR1 MDHEN and CDR2 SYDVKM. CDR3 in amino acids: CASEGSSYEQYF. CDR3 in DNA: TGTGCCAGCGAAGGATCCTCCTACGAGCAGTACTTC.

This clone has a single count. This chain uses TRBV10-2 with TRBJ2-7, with 8 bases aligning to TRBD2. The CDR3 has 17 amino acids. The germline CDR1 and CDR2 sequences are WSHSY and SAAADI. V dropped 9 bases and J dropped 0; count of bases not matched to a gene: 16. The CDR3 loop reads CASGTLLLAEYSYEQYF. For the CDR3, the DNA is TGCGCCAGTGGAACACTATTACTAGCGGAATACTCCTACGAGCAGTACTTC.

The rearrangement uses TRBV27 and TRBJ2-1, with 14 bases identical to TRBD2. The J segment lost 9 bases and the V segment lost 4 bases, leaving 5 bases of the junction unmatched. Looked up from germline, CDR1 is MNHEY and CDR2 is SMNVEV (reference sequence). The CDR3 is made up of 15 amino acids. This chain's CDR3 is CASSSGLAGGGEQFF. CDR3 DNA sequence: TGTGCCAGCAGTTCCGGACTAGCGGGAGGCGGTGAGCAGTTCTTC.

Written as DNA, the CDR3 is TGTGCCAGCAGTTTCACAGGGACCGAGCAGTACTTC. Protein product: CASSFTGTEQYF. The chain employs TRBV28 and TRBJ2-7; maybe TRBD1 (6 bases). V lost 3 bases to trimming and J lost 6 bases, with 9 bases between them. The germline V gene has CDR1 MDHEN and CDR2 SYDVKM. The CDR3 runs 12 residues.

CDR3 sequence (DNA): TGTGCCAGCAGCTTGTCGTACGGGGCCCAGACTCCTCAGGAAAAACTGTTTTTT. It is translated as CASSLSYGAQTPQEKLFF. The chain couples TRBV5-4 to TRBJ1-4; tentatively, D is TRBD1 (5 bases). Trimming pared 1 base from V and 8 bases from J, leaving 24 bases between. Germline V gene lookup returns CDR1 SGHNT and CDR2 YYREEE (reference sequence). The CDR3 runs to 18 residues.

V usage is TRBV12-2 and J usage is TRBJ1-1. TRBV12-2 is marked as a pseudogene. This CDR3 contains 16 residues. The CDR3: CASRQFGRGQDTEAFF. In DNA, the CDR3 is TGTGCAAGTCGTCAATTCGGGAGGGGTCAGGACACTGAAGCTTTCTTT.

The chain links TRBV5-6 to TRBJ1-6, with 7 bases aligning to TRBD1. Germline-derived CDR1 and CDR2 are SGHDT and YYEEEE. This CDR3 is built from 15 residues. V was clipped by 0 bases and J by 6 bases; unmatched bases: 3. CDR3 nucleotides: TGTGCCAGCAGCTTGGTAGGGACAGCTAATTCACCCCTCCACTTT. This codes for CASSLVGTANSPLHF. Variable domain in full (rest from reference TRBV5-6 and TRBJ1-6): DAGVTQSPTHLIKTRGQQVTLRCSPKSGHDTVSWYQQALGQGPQFIFQYYEEEERQRGNFPDRFSGHQFPNYSSELNVNALLLGDSALYLCASSLVGTANSPLHFGNGTRLTVT.

The chain joins TRBV14 to TRBJ1-2, with unresolved D. The CDR3 sequence is 13 residues long. Trimming cost V 0 bases and J 5 bases, with 7 bases left between them. Germline V gives CDR1 SGHDN, CDR2 FVKESK. CDR3 DNA: TGTGCCAGCAGCCAAGAGGCAGGATATGGCTACACCTTC. It specifies CASSQEAGYGYTF.

The chain uses TRBV6-4 and TRBJ2-1, with a tentative D call TRBD2 (5 bases). Germline CDR1 reads MRHNA; CDR2 reads SNTAGT. The CDR3 is 16 residues long. With 5 bases removed from V and 0 bases from J, the gap between germline ends came to 14 bases. CDR3 in amino acids: CASSNDGVFSYNEQFF. The CDR3 region has the DNA TGTGCCAGCAGTAACGACGGGGTATTCTCCTACAATGAGCAGTTCTTC.

J is TRBJ2-7 and V is TRBV7-8, with D tentatively TRBD2 (5 bases). V was trimmed by 0 bases and J by 5 bases, leaving 14 bases between them. This CDR3 has 15 residues. Germline values: CDR1 SGHVS, CDR2 FQNEAQ. In DNA form, the CDR3 reads TGTGCCAGCAGCTTAGCTCGGCGGGCTACTCACGAGCAGTACTTC. Protein: CASSLARRATHEQYF.

The chain combines TRBV2 with TRBJ1-5; D possibly corresponds to TRBD1 (5 bases). V lost 7 bases and J 10 bases, leaving 20 bases between the germline ends. The CDR3 is 14 residues long. Germline V gene data show CDR1 as SNHLY and CDR2 as FYNNEI. CDR3 coding DNA: TGTGCCAGCAAACAGGAGCCCACCTCTACACCCCAGCATTTT. The encoded protein is CASKQEPTSTPQHF.

The rearrangement links TRBV28 to TRBJ2-5; D ambiguous. V was trimmed by 1 base and J by 5 bases, leaving 11 bases between them. Per the germline V gene, CDR1 is MDHEN and CDR2 is SYDVKM. This CDR3 region has 14 residues. The CDR3 spells CASSLYVSGETQYF. The CDR3 DNA follows: TGTGCCAGCAGTTTATACGTGTCGGGCGAGACCCAGTACTTC. The variable domain in full, completed from reference TRBV28 and TRBJ2-5, reads DVKVTQSSRYLVKRTGEKVFLECVQDMDHENMFWYRQDPGLGLRLIYFSYDVKMKEKGDIPEGYSVSREKKERFSLILESASTNQTSMYLCASSLYVSGETQYFGPGTRLLVL.

The gene calls are TRBV28 and TRBJ2-7; no firm D call. V shed 10 bases and J shed 1 base, with 14 bases lying between them. The CDR3 length is 13 residues. The germline CDR1 and CDR2 sequences are MDHEN and SYDVKM. The CDR3 DNA reads TGTGCCACCACCGGCGGCACATCCTACGAGCAGTACTTC. Translating it yields CATTGGTSYEQYF.